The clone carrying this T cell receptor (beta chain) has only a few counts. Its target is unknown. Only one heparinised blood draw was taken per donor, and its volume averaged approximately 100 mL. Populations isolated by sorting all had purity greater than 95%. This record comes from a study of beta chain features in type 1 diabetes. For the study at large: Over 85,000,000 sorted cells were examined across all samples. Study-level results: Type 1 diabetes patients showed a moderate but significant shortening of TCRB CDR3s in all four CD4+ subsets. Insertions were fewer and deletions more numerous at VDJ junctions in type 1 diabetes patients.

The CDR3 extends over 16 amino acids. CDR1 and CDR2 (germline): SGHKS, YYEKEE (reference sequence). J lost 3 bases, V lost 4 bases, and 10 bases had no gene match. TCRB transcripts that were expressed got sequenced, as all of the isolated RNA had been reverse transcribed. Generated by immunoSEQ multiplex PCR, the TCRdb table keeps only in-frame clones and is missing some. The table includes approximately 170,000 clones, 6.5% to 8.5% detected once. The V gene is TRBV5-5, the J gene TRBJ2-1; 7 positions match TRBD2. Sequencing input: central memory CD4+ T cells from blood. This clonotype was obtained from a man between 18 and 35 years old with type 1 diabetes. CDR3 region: CASSRAGTINYNEQFF. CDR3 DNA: TGTGCCAGCAGCCGGGCCGGGACTATCAACTACAATGAGCAGTTCTTC. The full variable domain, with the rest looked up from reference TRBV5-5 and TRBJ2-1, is DAGVTQSPTHLIKTRGQQVTLRCSPISGHKSVSWYQQVLGQGPQFIFQYYEKEERGRGNFPDRFSARQFPNYSSELNVNALLLGDSALYLCASSRAGTINYNEQFFGPGTRLTVL.